A single sample gave rise to the 13 T cell receptor beta chains below, sequenced in a study of cytomegalovirus exposure and HLA in healthy donors. The repertoire was sequenced with immunoSEQ multiplex PCR; TCRdb's copy has only in-frame clones and lacks some. The sample shows 200,000 or so clones, 85% to 90% of them seen only once. Sequencing was performed on PBMCs. These TCRs come from a woman younger than 35 in good health and CMV-seronegative.

In the case of this clone: It may be a read error: a sequence one base away is much more abundant. The V and J genes are TRBV6-1 and TRBJ2-2, with 7 bases fitting TRBD1. The trim removed 3 bases at V and 3 bases at J, leaving 1 base unmatched. This CDR3 comprises 14 residues. Germline V CDR1 and CDR2: MNHNS, SASEGT. CDR3 sequence reads: CASSDGTDTGELFF. CDR3 nucleotide sequence: TGTGCCAGCAGTGACGGGACAGACACCGGGGAGCTGTTTTTT.

This chain uses TRBV27 with TRBJ1-1; the D is unclear. CDR1 and CDR2 (germline): MNHEY, SMNVEV (reference sequence). This CDR3 is 14 amino acids long. Trimming took 3 bases from V and 4 from J, leaving 12 bases between them. The chain's CDR3 is CASSFLGPGTEAFF. The CDR3 nucleotides read TGTGCCAGCAGTTTTCTGGGTCCGGGCACTGAAGCTTTCTTT.

The chain employs TRBV7-3 and TRBJ2-3; D uncertain. This CDR3 has 12 residues. In germline, CDR1 is SGHTA, CDR2 FQGTGA. The V gene lost 3 bases and the J gene lost 8 bases, with 9 bases spanning the gap. CDR3 sequence reads: CASSFDRSTQYF. CDR3 DNA: TGTGCCAGCAGCTTTGATAGATCTACGCAGTATTTT.

Here the CDR3 reads CASSFGGELFF. In DNA, the CDR3 is TGTGCCAGCAGCTTCGGCGGGGAGCTGTTTTTT. J is TRBJ2-2 and V is TRBV7-9; D remains ambiguous. Trimming removed 3 bases at V and 7 bases at J, with 3 bases between. Germline V gene lookup returns CDR1 SEHNR and CDR2 FQNEAQ (reference sequence). The CDR3 length is 11 residues.

The rearrangement links TRBV4-1 to TRBJ2-7; the match to TRBD2 covers 8 bases. J gave up 0 bases and V 4 bases, and 14 bases lay outside the gene matches. Germline V gene sequence: CDR1 MGHRA, CDR2 YSYEKL. This CDR3 comprises 18 residues. CDR3 sequence reads: CASSRLATSGGPSYEQYF. The CDR3 nucleotides are TGCGCCAGCAGCCGCCTCGCTACTAGCGGAGGCCCCTCCTACGAGCAGTACTTC.

J is TRBJ2-7 and V is TRBV4-1; TRBD1 is a possible D gene (5 bases). CDR1 MGHRA and CDR2 YSYEKL come from the germline V gene. Trimming removed 0 bases from V and 2 bases from J, with 14 bases in between. CDR3 size: 16 residues. The DNA for the CDR3 is TGCGCCAGCAGCCAAGATGAAGAAACAGGAACCTACGAGCAGTACTTC. Translated: CASSQDEETGTYEQYF.

The rearrangement links TRBV6-5 to TRBJ2-7; TRBD1 is a possible D gene (6 bases). V dropped 6 bases and J dropped 3 bases, with 15 bases sitting between them. Per germline, CDR1 MNHEY and CDR2 SVGAGI. CDR3 length: 14 residues. The CDR3 protein is CASSQGYPIYEQYF. As DNA, the CDR3 is TGTGCCAGCAGCCAGGGGTACCCTATCTACGAGCAGTACTTC.

About this clone: Other DNA sequences in the same sample also yield this CDR3. V and J are TRBV9 and TRBJ2-7, with 13 bases lining up with TRBD2. The V gene's germline CDR1 is SGDLS and CDR2 YYNGEE. The CDR3 totals 15 residues. V lost 0 bases to trimming and J lost 3 bases; unmatched junction nucleotides: 0. In DNA form, the CDR3 reads TGTGCCAGCAGCGTAGGGACTAGCGGGAGCTACGAGCAGTACTTC. Translating it yields CASSVGTSGSYEQYF. Full variable domain (remainder filled in from reference TRBV9 and TRBJ2-7): DSGVTQTPKHLITATGQRVTLRCSPRSGDLSVYWYQQSLDQGLQFLIQYYNGEERAKGNILERFSAQQFPDLHSELNLSSLELGDSALYFCASSVGTSGSYEQYFGPGTRLTVT.

There are a few counts of this clone. This chain connects TRBV7-3 to TRBJ2-7; TRBD1 matches at 10 bases. Germline lookup yields CDR1 SGHTA and CDR2 FQGTGA. The V segment lost 5 bases and the J segment 3 bases; nucleotides outside the gene matches: 7. This CDR3 is built from 15 residues. The CDR3 region is CASSPAGTGVYEQYF. CDR3 nucleotide sequence: TGTGCCAGCAGCCCCGCCGGGACAGGGGTCTACGAGCAGTACTTC.

J is TRBJ2-7 and V is TRBV5-4, with 11 bases fitting TRBD2. The CDR3 consists of 19 residues. V gave up 1 base and J gave up 1 base; unmatched junction bases: 13. Germline lookup yields CDR1 SGHNT and CDR2 YYREEE (reference sequence). CDR3 coding DNA: TGTGCCAGCAGCTTGCCAGAAGACCCTACTAGCGGGAGTTCCTACGAGCAGTACTTC. Translation gives CASSLPEDPTSGSSYEQYF. Full variable domain (missing parts from reference TRBV5-4 and TRBJ2-7): ETGVTQSPTHLIKTRGQQVTLRCSSQSGHNTVSWYQQALGQGPQFIFQYYREEENGRGNFPPRFSGLQFPNYSSELNVNALELDDSALYLCASSLPEDPTSGSSYEQYFGPGTRLTVT.

The chain is built from TRBV6-1 and TRBJ2-1; 8 nucleotides agree with TRBD2. The CDR3 covers 15 residues. V trimming: 7 bases; J trimming: 2 bases; junction bases outside the gene matches: 7. The germline CDR1 and CDR2 sequences are MNHNS and SASEGT. The DNA for the CDR3 is TGTGCCAGCAAGGGATTTAGCGGGGCCTACAATGAGCAGTTCTTC. This codes for CASKGFSGAYNEQFF.

V usage is TRBV9 and J usage is TRBJ2-6; 8 positions agree with TRBD2. With V trimmed by 0 bases and J by 4 bases, 3 bases remained unmatched. The germline V gene has CDR1 SGDLS and CDR2 YYNGEE. The CDR3 extends over 16 amino acids. DNA of the CDR3: TGTGCCAGCAGCGTAGAAGCGGGGGCAGGGGCCAACGTCCTGACTTTC. Protein sequence: CASSVEAGAGANVLTF.

V is TRBV7-9 and J is TRBJ2-7, with 9 bases aligning to TRBD1. J was trimmed by 8 bases and V by 5 bases; bases with no gene match: 10. The CDR3 sequence is 14 residues long. Germline V CDR1 and CDR2: SEHNR, FQNEAQ (reference sequence). CDR3 loop: CASSPRGQGIKQYF. The CDR3 DNA is TGTGCCAGCAGCCCCCGGGGACAGGGCATCAAGCAGTACTTC.